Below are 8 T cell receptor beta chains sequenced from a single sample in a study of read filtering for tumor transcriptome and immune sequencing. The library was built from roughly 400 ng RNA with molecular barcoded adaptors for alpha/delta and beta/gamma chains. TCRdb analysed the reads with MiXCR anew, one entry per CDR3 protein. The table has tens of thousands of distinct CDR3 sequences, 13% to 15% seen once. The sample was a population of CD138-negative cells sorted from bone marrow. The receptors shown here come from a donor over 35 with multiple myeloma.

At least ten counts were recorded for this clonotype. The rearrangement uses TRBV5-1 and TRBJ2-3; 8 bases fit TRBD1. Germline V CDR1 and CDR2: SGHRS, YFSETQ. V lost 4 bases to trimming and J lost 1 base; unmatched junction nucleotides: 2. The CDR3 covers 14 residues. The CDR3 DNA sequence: TGCGCCAGCAGCCGGGGACAGGGCACAGATACGCAGTATTTT. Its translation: CASSRGQGTDTQYF.

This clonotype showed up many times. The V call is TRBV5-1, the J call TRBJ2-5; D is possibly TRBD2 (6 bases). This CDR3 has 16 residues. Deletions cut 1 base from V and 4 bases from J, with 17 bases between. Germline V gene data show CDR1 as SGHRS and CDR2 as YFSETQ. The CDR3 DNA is TGCGCCAGCAGCTTGATGGCGGGGACGGTAGGAGAGACCCAGTACTTC. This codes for CASSLMAGTVGETQYF.

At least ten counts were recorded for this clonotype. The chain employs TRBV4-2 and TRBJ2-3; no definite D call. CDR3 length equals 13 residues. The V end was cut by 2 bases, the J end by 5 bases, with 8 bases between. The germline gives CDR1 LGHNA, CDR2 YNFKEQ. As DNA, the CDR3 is TGTGCCAGCAGCCAACCCGGATTAGATACGCAGTATTTT. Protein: CASSQPGLDTQYF.

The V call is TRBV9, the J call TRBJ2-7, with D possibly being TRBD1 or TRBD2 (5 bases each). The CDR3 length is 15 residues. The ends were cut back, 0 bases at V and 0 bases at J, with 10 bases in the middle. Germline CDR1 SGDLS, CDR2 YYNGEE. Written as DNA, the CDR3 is TGTGCCAGCAGCGTAGAGTGGGACGTCTCCTACGAGCAGTACTTC. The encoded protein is CASSVEWDVSYEQYF.

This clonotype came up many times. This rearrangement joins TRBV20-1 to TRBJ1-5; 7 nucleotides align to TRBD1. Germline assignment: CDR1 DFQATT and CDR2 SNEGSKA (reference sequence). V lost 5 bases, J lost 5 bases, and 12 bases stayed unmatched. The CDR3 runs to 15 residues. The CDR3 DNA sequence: TGCAGTGCTGACTCTGACAGGGACTCGTATCAGCCCCAGCATTTT. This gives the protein CSADSDRDSYQPQHF.

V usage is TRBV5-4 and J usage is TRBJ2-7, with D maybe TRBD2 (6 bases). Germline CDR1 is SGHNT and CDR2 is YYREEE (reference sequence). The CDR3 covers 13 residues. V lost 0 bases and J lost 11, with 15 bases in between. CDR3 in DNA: TGTGCCAGCAGCTTGGCGGCCTCGGGCGGGAAGTACTTC. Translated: CASSLAASGGKYF.

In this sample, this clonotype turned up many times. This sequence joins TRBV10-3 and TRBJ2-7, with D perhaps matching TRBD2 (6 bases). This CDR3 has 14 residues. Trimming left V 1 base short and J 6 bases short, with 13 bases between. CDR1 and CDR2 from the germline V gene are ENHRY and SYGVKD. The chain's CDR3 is CAISEFGGPGEQYF. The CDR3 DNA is TGTGCCATCAGTGAGTTCGGAGGGCCCGGCGAGCAGTACTTC.

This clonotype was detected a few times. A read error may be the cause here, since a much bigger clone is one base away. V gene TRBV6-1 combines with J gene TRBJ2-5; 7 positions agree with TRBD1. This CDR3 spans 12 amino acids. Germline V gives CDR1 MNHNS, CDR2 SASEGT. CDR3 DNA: TGTGCCAGCAGCCTATCGGGACAGCGCTTTTGCTTC. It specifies CASSLSGQRFCF.